Listed below are T cell receptor beta chains from one sample, sequenced in a study of blood T cell repertoires in COVID-19. Clones were sequenced by immunoSEQ multiplex PCR, and TCRdb holds only the in-frame ones, with some missing. In the table there are about 120,000 clones, 70% to 85% of which are singletons. Sequencing was performed on peripheral blood. The origin of the receptors is a man between 65 and 79 years old with active or convalescent COVID-19. CDR3s include the opening cysteine and the closing phenylalanine or tryptophan. The D gene is left open where the match is weak. A clone size is listed for some rows: how often the clone was seen (once, few, many), or a class if it is expanded.

V gene: TRBV5-6; clone size: -; D gene: TRBD1; J gene: TRBJ1-2; CDR3 protein: CASSPPDRVGGYTF; CDR3 DNA: TGTGCCAGCAGCCCACCTGACAGGGTTGGAGGCTACACCTTC
V gene: TRBV29-1; clone size: once; D gene: TRBD1; J gene: TRBJ2-7; CDR3 protein: CSVGTGSGEQYF; CDR3 DNA: TGCAGCGTGGGGACAGGGTCGGGCGAGCAGTACTTC
V gene: TRBV6-5; clone size: -; D gene: -; J gene: TRBJ1-1; CDR3 protein: CASSFRENTEAFF; CDR3 DNA: TGTGCCAGCAGTTTCAGGGAAAACACTGAAGCTTTCTTT
V gene: TRBV28; clone size: -; D gene: -; J gene: TRBJ1-5; CDR3 protein: CASSQTGGSNQPQHF; CDR3 DNA: TGTGCCAGCAGCCAAACAGGTGGAAGCAATCAGCCCCAGCATTTT
V gene: TRBV9; clone size: -; D gene: -; J gene: TRBJ1-1; CDR3 protein: CASGREDTEAFF; CDR3 DNA: TGTGCCAGCGGTAGGGAGGATACTGAAGCTTTCTTT
V gene: TRBV3-1/TRBV3-2; clone size: -; D gene: -; J gene: TRBJ1-1; CDR3 protein: CASSQGQQSTEAFF; CDR3 DNA: TGTGCCAGCAGCCAAGGACAGCAGAGCACTGAAGCTTTCTTT
V gene: TRBV7-2; clone size: -; D gene: -; J gene: TRBJ1-2; CDR3 protein: CASSLASREDGYTF; CDR3 DNA: TGTGCCAGCAGCTTAGCGAGCAGGGAGGATGGCTACACCTTC
V gene: TRBV7-9; clone size: few; D gene: TRBD1; J gene: TRBJ1-1; CDR3 protein: CASSLLVQGGEAFF; CDR3 DNA: TGTGCCAGCAGCTTATTGGTTCAGGGGGGTGAAGCTTTCTTT
V gene: TRBV2; clone size: -; D gene: TRBD1; J gene: TRBJ1-4; CDR3 protein: CASARTGRREKLFF; CDR3 DNA: TGTGCCAGCGCAAGGACAGGGAGGAGGGAAAAACTGTTTTTT
V gene: TRBV27; clone size: few; D gene: -; J gene: TRBJ1-1; CDR3 protein: CASSFLSENTEAFF; CDR3 DNA: TGTGCCAGCAGTTTCCTCAGCGAGAACACTGAAGCTTTCTTT
V gene: TRBV11-3; clone size: -; D gene: -; J gene: TRBJ1-3; CDR3 protein: CASSPDGYSGNTIYF; CDR3 DNA: TGTGCCAGCAGCCCCGACGGGTACTCTGGAAACACCATATATTTT
V gene: TRBV7-2; clone size: -; D gene: TRBD2; J gene: TRBJ2-7; CDR3 protein: CASTAGGSGGQSSYEQYF; CDR3 DNA: TGTGCCAGCACCGCGGGGGGTAGCGGGGGCCAAAGCTCCTACGAGCAGTACTTC
V gene: TRBV19; clone size: -; D gene: TRBD1; J gene: TRBJ2-3; CDR3 protein: CASTSTGSSTDTQYF; CDR3 DNA: TGTGCCAGTACCTCGACAGGGTCGAGCACAGATACGCAGTATTTT
V gene: TRBV11-2; clone size: -; D gene: -; J gene: TRBJ1-3; CDR3 protein: CASSLQRGSGNTIYF; CDR3 DNA: TGTGCCAGCAGCTTACAAAGGGGCTCTGGAAACACCATATATTTT
V gene: TRBV5-1; clone size: -; D gene: -; J gene: TRBJ2-5; CDR3 protein: CASSLGRVETQYF; CDR3 DNA: TGCGCCAGCAGCTTGGGGAGGGTTGAGACCCAGTACTTC
V gene: TRBV9; clone size: -; D gene: -; J gene: TRBJ2-2; CDR3 protein: CASSAVGGTGELFF; CDR3 DNA: TGTGCCAGCAGCGCGGTAGGGGGAACCGGGGAGCTGTTTTTT
V gene: TRBV7-9; clone size: -; D gene: -; J gene: TRBJ1-2; CDR3 protein: CASARADSGYTF; CDR3 DNA: TGTGCCAGCGCAAGGGCCGACAGCGGCTACACCTTC
V gene: TRBV9; clone size: once; D gene: TRBD2; J gene: TRBJ2-1; CDR3 protein: CASSVEASGSPLGNEQFF; CDR3 DNA: TGTGCCAGCAGCGTAGAGGCTAGCGGGAGTCCTCTGGGCAATGAGCAGTTCTTC
V gene: TRBV4-3; clone size: once; D gene: -; J gene: TRBJ1-4; CDR3 protein: CASSRQLKEKLFF; CDR3 DNA: TGCGCCAGCAGCCGACAACTGAAGGAAAAACTGTTTTTT
V gene: TRBV9; clone size: -; D gene: TRBD2; J gene: TRBJ2-1; CDR3 protein: CASSAGLAPIEQFF; CDR3 DNA: TGTGCCAGCAGCGCGGGACTAGCTCCGATCGAGCAGTTCTTC
V gene: TRBV11-2; clone size: -; D gene: -; J gene: TRBJ1-2; CDR3 protein: CASSLPGGDGYTF; CDR3 DNA: TGTGCCAGCAGCTTACCTGGGGGGGATGGCTACACCTTC
V gene: TRBV5-4; clone size: -; D gene: TRBD1; J gene: TRBJ2-7; CDR3 protein: CASSNPGQGTHEQYF; CDR3 DNA: TGTGCCAGCAGCAACCCGGGACAGGGTACCCACGAGCAGTACTTC
V gene: TRBV3-1/TRBV3-2; clone size: -; D gene: TRBD2; J gene: TRBJ2-5; CDR3 protein: CASSQGTSAETQYF; CDR3 DNA: TGTGCCAGCAGCCAGGGGACTAGTGCAGAGACCCAGTACTTC
V gene: TRBV5-1; clone size: few; D gene: TRBD1; J gene: TRBJ2-7; CDR3 protein: CASSLVGGGTYEQYF; CDR3 DNA: TGCGCCAGCAGCTTGGTAGGGGGCGGAACCTACGAGCAGTACTTC
V gene: TRBV7-2; clone size: -; D gene: -; J gene: TRBJ1-1; CDR3 protein: CASSVNRANTEAFF; CDR3 DNA: TGTGCCAGCAGCGTGAACAGGGCGAACACTGAAGCTTTCTTT
V gene: TRBV19; clone size: -; D gene: TRBD1; J gene: TRBJ1-6; CDR3 protein: CASSPGGQGGGRGNSPLHF; CDR3 DNA: TGTGCCAGTAGTCCGGGGGGACAGGGCGGCGGCCGGGGTAATTCACCCCTCCACTTT
V gene: TRBV11-3; clone size: -; D gene: TRBD2; J gene: TRBJ2-1; CDR3 protein: CASSFGLAGEQFF; CDR3 DNA: TGTGCCAGCAGCTTTGGACTAGCGGGGGAGCAGTTCTTC
V gene: TRBV19; clone size: -; D gene: -; J gene: TRBJ1-1; CDR3 protein: CASSPNVGRGFNTEAFF; CDR3 DNA: TGTGCCAGTAGTCCAAATGTGGGACGGGGGTTCAACACTGAAGCTTTCTTT
V gene: TRBV3-1/TRBV3-2; clone size: -; D gene: TRBD2; J gene: TRBJ2-1; CDR3 protein: CASSHEPRLAGSSYNEQFF; CDR3 DNA: TGTGCCAGCAGCCATGAACCACGACTAGCGGGGTCCTCCTACAATGAGCAGTTCTTC
V gene: TRBV25-1; clone size: -; D gene: TRBD1; J gene: TRBJ2-3; CDR3 protein: CASRTQGGTDTQYF; CDR3 DNA: TGTGCCAGCAGGACACAGGGGGGCACAGATACGCAGTATTTT
V gene: TRBV9; clone size: -; D gene: -; J gene: TRBJ1-5; CDR3 protein: CASGSFGDHQPQHF; CDR3 DNA: TGTGCCAGCGGGTCGTTCGGGGATCATCAGCCCCAGCATTTT
V gene: TRBV27; clone size: -; D gene: TRBD1; J gene: TRBJ1-1; CDR3 protein: CASSLDRGASNTEAFF; CDR3 DNA: TGTGCCAGCAGTCTCGACAGGGGGGCATCCAACACTGAAGCTTTCTTT
V gene: TRBV20-1; clone size: -; D gene: -; J gene: TRBJ1-2; CDR3 protein: CSASPPGEYYGYTF; CDR3 DNA: TGCAGTGCGAGTCCGCCAGGGGAGTACTATGGCTACACCTTC
V gene: TRBV14; clone size: -; D gene: TRBD1; J gene: TRBJ1-3; CDR3 protein: CASSHRRDRAGNTIYF; CDR3 DNA: TGTGCCAGCAGCCACCGCCGGGACAGGGCTGGAAACACCATATATTTT
V gene: TRBV7-6; clone size: -; D gene: -; J gene: TRBJ2-5; CDR3 protein: CASSLLAGVETQYF; CDR3 DNA: TGTGCCAGCAGCTTGCTTGCGGGTGTGGAGACCCAGTACTTC
V gene: TRBV7-6; clone size: -; D gene: TRBD2; J gene: TRBJ2-2; CDR3 protein: CASSPGLARSGELFF; CDR3 DNA: TGTGCCAGCAGTCCGGGACTAGCCAGATCCGGGGAGCTGTTTTTT
V gene: TRBV2; clone size: -; D gene: TRBD2; J gene: TRBJ2-1; CDR3 protein: CASRVGLGGGLGTYNEQFF; CDR3 DNA: TGTGCCAGTCGGGTTGGTCTTGGCGGGGGGCTAGGGACCTACAATGAGCAGTTCTTC
V gene: TRBV10-3; clone size: -; D gene: -; J gene: TRBJ1-3; CDR3 protein: CAISGTSEPGNTIYF; CDR3 DNA: TGTGCCATCAGCGGGACTTCGGAGCCTGGAAACACCATATATTTT
V gene: TRBV12-5; clone size: -; D gene: -; J gene: TRBJ1-2; CDR3 protein: CASGLDGQPQFYGYTF; CDR3 DNA: TGTGCTAGTGGTTTGGACGGACAGCCCCAGTTCTATGGCTACACCTTC
V gene: TRBV6-2/TRBV6-3; clone size: -; D gene: -; J gene: TRBJ2-3; CDR3 protein: CASRPQGRTDTQYF; CDR3 DNA: TGTGCCAGCAGACCTCAGGGGCGCACAGATACGCAGTATTTT
V gene: TRBV5-1; clone size: -; D gene: -; J gene: TRBJ2-3; CDR3 protein: CASSVILGDDTQYF; CDR3 DNA: TGCGCCAGCAGCGTAATACTAGGCGACGATACGCAGTATTTT
V gene: TRBV28; clone size: -; D gene: -; J gene: TRBJ1-6; CDR3 protein: CASSFTRDSPLHF; CDR3 DNA: TGTGCCAGCAGTTTCACCCGGGATTCACCCCTCCACTTT
V gene: TRBV6-2/TRBV6-3; clone size: few; D gene: TRBD2; J gene: TRBJ2-7; CDR3 protein: CASSGLAGRREQYF; CDR3 DNA: TGTGCCAGCAGCGGACTAGCGGGAAGACGCGAGCAGTACTTC
V gene: TRBV29-1; clone size: -; D gene: TRBD2; J gene: TRBJ2-3; CDR3 protein: CSAVTSGGATTQYF; CDR3 DNA: TGCAGCGCCGTGACTAGCGGGGGGGCTACTACGCAGTATTTT
V gene: TRBV11-3; clone size: once; D gene: TRBD2; J gene: TRBJ2-7; CDR3 protein: CASSPEGSGLYEQYF; CDR3 DNA: TGTGCCAGCAGCCCGGAGGGTAGCGGGTTGTACGAGCAGTACTTC
V gene: TRBV7-2; clone size: -; D gene: TRBD2; J gene: TRBJ2-1; CDR3 protein: CASSQAWSGGASYNEQFF; CDR3 DNA: TGTGCCAGCAGCCAGGCGTGGAGCGGGGGGGCTTCCTACAATGAGCAGTTCTTC
V gene: TRBV7-2; clone size: -; D gene: TRBD1; J gene: TRBJ1-2; CDR3 protein: CASSLGQGYGYTF; CDR3 DNA: TGTGCCAGCAGCTTGGGACAGGGCTATGGCTACACCTTC
V gene: TRBV7-9; clone size: -; D gene: -; J gene: TRBJ2-2; CDR3 protein: CASSLDSGELFF; CDR3 DNA: TGTGCCAGCAGCTTAGACTCGGGGGAGCTGTTTTTT
V gene: TRBV7-9; clone size: -; D gene: -; J gene: TRBJ1-6; CDR3 protein: CASSQGGSYNSPLHF; CDR3 DNA: TGTGCCAGCAGTCAAGGGGGTTCCTATAATTCACCCCTCCACTTT
V gene: TRBV7-6; clone size: once; D gene: TRBD2; J gene: TRBJ2-1; CDR3 protein: CASSSVGGSGYNEQFF; CDR3 DNA: TGTGCCAGCAGCTCCGTGGGAGGGAGTGGGTACAATGAGCAGTTCTTC
V gene: TRBV9; clone size: -; D gene: -; J gene: TRBJ1-3; CDR3 protein: CASSVELAGNTIYF; CDR3 DNA: TGTGCCAGCAGCGTCGAGCTAGCCGGAAACACCATATATTTT
V gene: TRBV6-5; clone size: once; D gene: TRBD1; J gene: TRBJ1-2; CDR3 protein: CASSRSGQNYGYTF; CDR3 DNA: TGTGCCAGCAGTCGCTCGGGACAGAACTATGGCTACACCTTC
V gene: TRBV10-2; clone size: once; D gene: -; J gene: TRBJ1-5; CDR3 protein: CASSPQGFQPQHF; CDR3 DNA: TGCGCCAGCAGCCCTCAGGGGTTTCAGCCCCAGCATTTT
V gene: TRBV15; clone size: -; D gene: -; J gene: TRBJ1-2; CDR3 protein: CATSRPLSRFNYGYTF; CDR3 DNA: TGTGCCACCAGCAGACCCCTCAGCAGGTTTAACTATGGCTACACCTTC